The 12 T cell receptor beta chains below were found in one sample sequenced in a study of blood T cells in healthy people across ages (dated by TCRdb to about 2015). Library prep was done by 5' RACE. TCRdb lists the instrument as Illumina HiSeq 2500. The second PCR ran for about 6 to 12 cycles and used a J-beta primer mix along with a sample-barcoded 5' primer. The public reads were quality trimmed at Q25 with fastp and then assembled into clones with MiXCR by TCRdb, keeping productive beta chains. Identical CDR3 proteins give one entry, which carries the most common genes and DNA. The sample contains over 1.5 million distinct CDR3 sequences, just under 50% of them found a single time. Of the sample, about 2.1% is held by the ten largest clones. Material for sequencing was blood. Receptor source: a woman in her forties in good health.

This sequence joins TRBV7-2 and TRBJ1-5; no clear D. The CDR3 contains 19 residues. With 4 bases removed from V and 1 base from J, the gap between germline ends came to 23 bases. The germline V gene has CDR1 SGHTA and CDR2 FQGNSA. The CDR3 DNA reads as TGTGCCAGCAGCTCAGGAACGATTTCGGGGTCCGGGAGCAATCAGCCCCAGCATTTT. Translation: CASSSGTISGSGSNQPQHF.

The sample holds a few counts of this clonotype. This chain uses TRBV5-1 with TRBJ2-4; D unresolved. The CDR3 length is 16 residues. Germline CDR1 and CDR2: SGHRS and YFSETQ. V was cut by 1 base and J by 2 bases, with 13 bases left in between. Here the CDR3 DNA reads TGCGCCAGCAGCTTGAATAAACCCCTTACCAAAAACATTCAGTACTTC. It translates to CASSLNKPLTKNIQYF.

This rearrangement joins TRBV7-3 to TRBJ2-7, with 8 nucleotides matching TRBD1. The CDR3 has 15 residues. Germline V gives CDR1 SGHTA, CDR2 FQGTGA. V lost 8 bases and J lost 4; bases outside the gene matches: 13. CDR3 DNA: TGTGCCAGCCCGAAAAGAACGGACAGGGCTTACGAGCAGTACTTC. Amino acid sequence: CASPKRTDRAYEQYF.

This clonotype was seen once. The CDR3 protein is CSAPSDTGELFF. As DNA, the CDR3 is TGCAGTGCCCCTAGTGACACCGGGGAGCTGTTTTTT. The rearrangement links TRBV20-1 to TRBJ2-2; D ambiguous. The CDR3 extends over 12 amino acids. V lost 6 bases to trimming and J lost 3 bases, with 8 bases between them. CDR1 is DFQATT and CDR2 is SNEGSKA in the germline V gene (reference sequence).

The chain employs TRBV20-1 and TRBJ2-1; the D is unclear. The ends were cut back, 2 bases at V and 4 bases at J, with 3 bases in the middle. CDR1 is DFQATT and CDR2 is SNEGSKA in the germline V gene (reference sequence). This CDR3 is built from 11 residues. CDR3 coding DNA: TGCAGTGCTAGAATATACAATGAGCAGTTCTTC. It yields the protein CSARIYNEQFF.

The chain carries TRBV9 and TRBJ2-3; 13 bases fit TRBD2. Germline trimming cut 2 bases from V and 7 bases from J; bases unmatched to any gene: 7. The CDR3 totals 16 residues. Germline CDR1 and CDR2: SGDLS and YYNGEE. As DNA, the CDR3 is TGTGCCAGCAGCGTCGGGACTAGCGGGACTCCCCATACGCAGTATTTT. It specifies CASSVGTSGTPHTQYF.

This clonotype came up a few times. The chain carries TRBV29-1 and TRBJ2-1, with a possible D match to TRBD1 (6 bases). Germline assignment: CDR1 SQVTM and CDR2 ANQGSEA. V was shortened by 4 bases and J by 13 bases, with 20 bases between the two germline ends. This CDR3 comprises 13 residues. As DNA, the CDR3 is TGCAGCGTTGGGACAGTAGGGTTCGAGACCCAGTTCTTC. This sequence encodes CSVGTVGFETQFF.

V is TRBV7-9 and J is TRBJ1-6; D possibly corresponds to TRBD1 (6 bases). Germline V lookup: CDR1 SEHNR, CDR2 FQNEAQ (reference sequence). V was clipped by 7 bases and J by 9 bases, with 10 bases between them. The CDR3 is 12 residues long. CDR3 sequence: CASTGDASPLHF. DNA for the CDR3: TGTGCCAGCACAGGGGATGCTTCACCCCTCCACTTT.

The chain links TRBV20-1 to TRBJ1-2; TRBD1 is a possible D gene (6 bases). Germline V gene data show CDR1 as DFQATT and CDR2 as SNEGSKA (reference sequence). The V gene lost 2 bases and the J gene lost 0 bases, with 19 bases spanning the gap. This CDR3 has 17 amino acids. CDR3 DNA: TGCAGTGCTAGATCTACTCGGACAGAAGATGCTAACTATGGCTACACCTTC. This gives the protein CSARSTRTEDANYGYTF.

The chain links TRBV6-5 to TRBJ2-4; D uncertain. Between the trimmed V and J ends, which lost 6 bases and 0 bases, there was a span of 6 bases. The CDR3 loop spans 13 amino acids. CDR1 and CDR2 (germline): MNHEY, SVGAGI. In DNA form, the CDR3 reads TGTGCCAGCAGGGCTTTAGCCAAAAACATTCAGTACTTC. It specifies CASRALAKNIQYF.

The rearrangement joins TRBV25-1 to TRBJ2-7; D gene unclear. CDR3 length: 15 residues. Between the trimmed V and J ends, which lost 1 base and 4 bases, there was a span of 14 bases. Germline values: CDR1 MGHDK, CDR2 SYGVNS. The CDR3 is CASSESSEIGYEQYF. CDR3 bases: TGTGCCAGCAGTGAATCATCCGAGATCGGATACGAGCAGTACTTC.

This clonotype was counted between two and nine times. The CDR3 loop is CASSPISGTYGYTF. CDR3 in DNA: TGTGCCAGCTCACCAATTTCAGGGACTTATGGCTACACCTTC. V is TRBV18 and J is TRBJ1-2; D is perhaps TRBD1 (5 bases). From germline, CDR1 is KGHSH and CDR2 LQKENI. The CDR3 runs 14 residues. Trimming removed 2 bases at V and 5 bases at J, with 12 bases between.